Given below is one T cell receptor (beta chain) in context. The target antigen is unknown. This entry is derived from a study of Ad26.COV2.S vaccination and SARS-CoV-2 variants. The wider study: Each vaccinee took Ad26.COV2.S intramuscularly, once or twice 56 days apart.

V lost 2 bases and J lost 4; bases outside the gene matches: 6. The germline V gene has CDR1 MNHEY and CDR2 SVGEGT. This CDR3 region has 15 residues. Findings and caveats of the study: Reported post-vaccination CD8+ and CD4+ T cell responses to spike showed substantial breadth.

The repertoire was sequenced with immunoSEQ multiplex PCR; TCRdb's copy has only in-frame clones and lacks some. The sample lists 380,000 or so clones; about 88% were seen once. The treatment denotes: 19 received Ad26.COV2.S at low or high dose, single or two shots; a few received placebo; per-sample allocation not given. Sampling was done on day 63 after the first vaccine or placebo injection. Boston provided a donor who was an adult aged 18-55 years. The TCR comes from a person between 18 and 60 years old who received the Ad26.COV2.S COVID-19 vaccine or a placebo. The chain joins TRBV6-2 or TRBV6-3 to TRBJ2-7, with 9 bases identical to TRBD1. The sample in question was peripheral blood, obtained in a trial of Ad26.COV2.S vaccine versus placebo. CDR3 in amino acids: CASSYGQGRTYEQYF. The DNA of the CDR3 is TGTGCCAGCAGTTACGGACAGGGGAGGACTTACGAGCAGTACTTC.